One and the same sample provided the 17 T cell receptor beta chains below, sequenced in a study of cytomegalovirus exposure and HLA in healthy donors. The study ran its PCR with 60 Vbeta and 13 Jbeta primers. TCRdb's table, derived via immunoSEQ multiplex PCR, lists solely in-frame clones and lacks some. The sample has roughly 140,000 clones, 70% to 85% seen once. The sequencing sample was made of PBMCs. The origin of the receptors is a male donor in good health and CMV-seronegative.

The V call is TRBV9, the J call TRBJ2-5, with 8 bases identical to TRBD1. The J call may be mistaken, given a closer DNA end match to TRBJ2-7. The CDR3 spans 14 residues. Germline CDR1 and CDR2: SGDLS and YYNGEE. Here the CDR3 reads CASSVAGTGGEQYF. DNA of the CDR3: TGTGCCAGCAGCGTAGCCGGGACAGGCGGCGAGCAGTACTTC.

This chain joins TRBV9 and TRBJ2-1, with unresolved D. The V end lost 2 bases, the J end lost 8 bases, and 5 bases lay between the germline ends. CDR1 and CDR2 from the germline V gene are SGDLS and YYNGEE. This CDR3 is built from 11 residues. CDR3 sequence (DNA): TGTGCCAGCAGCGTGGCAGATGAGCAGTTCTTC. This gives the protein CASSVADEQFF.

The chain combines TRBV9 with TRBJ2-5; 14 bases align to TRBD2. Germline lookup yields CDR1 SGDLS and CDR2 YYNGEE. This CDR3 has 16 amino acids. V lost 0 bases to trimming and J lost 5 bases; unmatched junction nucleotides: 3. CDR3 sequence reads: CASSVAGTSGSETQYF. The DNA for the CDR3 is TGTGCCAGCAGCGTAGCGGGGACTAGCGGGAGCGAGACCCAGTACTTC.

V usage is TRBV7-2 and J usage is TRBJ1-5, with D hard to call. V lost 3 bases and J 4 bases, leaving 10 bases between the germline ends. This CDR3 has 14 residues. CDR1 and CDR2 from the germline V gene are SGHTA and FQGNSA. This chain's CDR3 is CASSLFGRNQPQHF. The CDR3 DNA sequence: TGTGCCAGCAGCTTGTTCGGCAGGAATCAGCCCCAGCATTTT.

In DNA, the CDR3 is TGTGCCAGCAGCCCCAGGGAAAGGATGGTCACTGAAGCTTTCTTT. Amino acid sequence: CASSPRERMVTEAFF. V gene TRBV27 combines with J gene TRBJ1-1; D may be TRBD1 (5 bases). In germline, CDR1 is MNHEY, CDR2 SMNVEV (reference sequence). The CDR3 runs to 15 residues. Trimming shortened V by 6 bases and J by 4 bases, and 18 bases separated the two germline ends.

The chain joins TRBV10-1 to TRBJ2-1; TRBD2 matches at 9 bases. Trimming cost V 2 bases and J 7 bases; bases outside gene matches: 6. CDR3 length equals 15 residues. CDR1 is WNHNN, CDR2 SYGVQD, per germline (reference sequence). CDR3 DNA sequence: TGCGCCAGCAGTGAGGCGGGAGGGCCGGGGAATGAGCAGTTCTTC. Protein sequence: CASSEAGGPGNEQFF.

The chain employs TRBV9 and TRBJ2-3; D remains ambiguous. The CDR3 is made up of 14 amino acids. V lost 4 bases to trimming and J lost 0 bases, with 9 bases between them. Germline V gene data show CDR1 as SGDLS and CDR2 as YYNGEE. CDR3 coding DNA: TGTGCCAGCAGCCAGACTGCTAGCACAGATACGCAGTATTTT. This encodes CASSQTASTDTQYF. Drawing the rest from reference TRBV9 and TRBJ2-3, the complete variable domain is DSGVTQTPKHLITATGQRVTLRCSPRSGDLSVYWYQQSLDQGLQFLIQYYNGEERAKGNILERFSAQQFPDLHSELNLSSLELGDSALYFCASSQTASTDTQYFGPGTRLTVL.

The V call is TRBV21-1, the J call TRBJ2-1; the table's TRBD2 call for D was not verified on the DNA. TRBV21-1 is deemed a pseudogene. The CDR3 is 14 residues long. As DNA, the CDR3 is TGTGCCAGCATCCGGGAGACTCTTGGGAATGAGCAGTTCTTC. As protein: CASIRETLGNEQFF.

This chain links TRBV7-9 with TRBJ2-7, with TRBD1 matching 7 bases. Trimming removed 4 bases from V and 2 bases from J; junction bases left unmatched: 5. The CDR3 has 14 residues. Germline V gene lookup returns CDR1 SEHNR and CDR2 FQNEAQ (reference sequence). CDR3 region: CASSWGQRAYEQYF. Here the CDR3 DNA reads TGTGCCAGCAGCTGGGGACAGCGAGCCTACGAGCAGTACTTC.

The chain links TRBV6-6 to TRBJ1-1, with D maybe TRBD1 (6 bases). Per germline, CDR1 MNHNY and CDR2 SVGAGI (reference sequence). Trimming left V 5 bases short and J 9 bases short, with 19 bases between. The CDR3 has 14 amino acids. The CDR3 sequence is CASSDSRGWSKAFF. The CDR3 DNA reads TGTGCCAGCAGTGATTCCAGGGGCTGGTCAAAAGCTTTCTTT.

This clone was seen a single time. The gene calls are TRBV6-6 and TRBJ2-7, with 9 bases lining up with TRBD1. Trimming cost V 2 bases and J 7 bases; bases outside gene matches: 9. The CDR3 has 15 residues. Looked up from germline, CDR1 is MNHNY and CDR2 is SVGAGI (reference sequence). The CDR3 coding sequence is TGTGCCAGCAGTTACGCACCGGGACAGGGTCGTGAGCAGTACTTC. As protein: CASSYAPGQGREQYF.

The chain combines TRBV4-2 with TRBJ2-2; 10 bases line up with TRBD2. This CDR3 contains 15 residues. The V gene's germline CDR1 is LGHNA and CDR2 YNFKEQ. V shed 2 bases and J 5 bases; nucleotides not matched to a gene: 2. The DNA for the CDR3 is TGTGCCAGCAGCCAACCGGGACTAGCGACCGGGGAGCTGTTTTTT. Its translation: CASSQPGLATGELFF.

The chain joins TRBV5-1 to TRBJ2-3, with unresolved D. With 4 bases removed from V and 6 bases from J, the gap between germline ends came to 12 bases. In germline, CDR1 is SGHRS, CDR2 YFSETQ. The CDR3 has 13 residues. CDR3 sequence (DNA): TGCGCCAGCAGCCCACAGTTAAAGGATACGCAGTATTTT. This encodes CASSPQLKDTQYF.

The chain has TRBV4-3 and TRBJ2-3; D unresolved. Germline values: CDR1 LGHNA, CDR2 YSLEER. Trimming stripped 0 bases from V and 8 bases from J, with 12 bases between. The CDR3 is 14 amino acids. The CDR3 spells CASSQDLQALTQYF. Here the CDR3 DNA reads TGCGCCAGCAGCCAAGATCTGCAGGCGCTTACGCAGTATTTT.

The chain combines TRBV7-6 with TRBJ2-7; D is undetermined. With 2 bases removed from V and 0 bases from J, the gap between germline ends came to 11 bases. CDR3 length: 15 residues. Germline loops: CDR1 SGHVS, CDR2 FNYEAQ. CDR3 coding DNA: TGTGCCAGCAGCTTAAGCACAGCTCCCTCCTACGAGCAGTACTTC. This codes for CASSLSTAPSYEQYF.

The V gene is TRBV6-1, the J gene TRBJ2-1; weak D call: TRBD2 (5 bases). V lost 4 bases and J lost 0, with 19 bases in between. This CDR3 has 18 residues. Germline CDR1 is MNHNS and CDR2 is SASEGT. For the CDR3, the DNA is TGTGCCAGCAGTGCCGGGATAGGGTTTTTGGGCTCCTACAATGAGCAGTTCTTC. Its translation is CASSAGIGFLGSYNEQFF.

V and J are TRBV30 and TRBJ1-2; TRBD1 is a possible D gene (5 bases). Trimming removed 3 bases at V and 3 bases at J, with 11 bases between. Germline loops: CDR1 GTSNPN, CDR2 SVGIG (reference sequence). The CDR3 loop spans 13 amino acids. The CDR3 loop reads CAWSAGLDYGYTF. As DNA, the CDR3 is TGTGCCTGGAGCGCAGGGTTAGACTATGGCTACACCTTC. Filled out from reference TRBV30 and TRBJ1-2, the complete variable domain reads SQTIHQWPATLVQPVGSPLSLECTVEGTSNPNLYWYRQAAGRGLQLLFYSVGIGQISSEVPQNLSASRPQDRQFILSSKKLLLSDSGFYLCAWSAGLDYGYTFGSGTRLTVV.